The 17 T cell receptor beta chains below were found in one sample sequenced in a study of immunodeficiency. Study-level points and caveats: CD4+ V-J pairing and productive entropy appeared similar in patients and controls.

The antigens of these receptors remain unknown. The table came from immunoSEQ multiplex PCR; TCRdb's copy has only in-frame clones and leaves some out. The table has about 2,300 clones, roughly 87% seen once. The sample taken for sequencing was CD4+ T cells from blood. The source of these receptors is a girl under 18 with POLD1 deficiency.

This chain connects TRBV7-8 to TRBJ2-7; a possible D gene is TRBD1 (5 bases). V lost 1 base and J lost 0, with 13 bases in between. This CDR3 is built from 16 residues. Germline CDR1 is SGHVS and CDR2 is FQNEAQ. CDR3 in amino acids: CASSLGFQGPSYEQYF. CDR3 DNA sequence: TGTGCCAGCAGCTTAGGTTTTCAGGGCCCCTCCTACGAGCAGTACTTC.

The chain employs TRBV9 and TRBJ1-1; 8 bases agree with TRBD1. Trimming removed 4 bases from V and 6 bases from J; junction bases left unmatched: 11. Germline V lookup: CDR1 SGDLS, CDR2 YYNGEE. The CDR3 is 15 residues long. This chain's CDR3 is CASSSRTGRAAEAFF. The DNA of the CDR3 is TGTGCCAGCAGCTCCCGGACAGGGAGGGCGGCTGAAGCTTTCTTT.

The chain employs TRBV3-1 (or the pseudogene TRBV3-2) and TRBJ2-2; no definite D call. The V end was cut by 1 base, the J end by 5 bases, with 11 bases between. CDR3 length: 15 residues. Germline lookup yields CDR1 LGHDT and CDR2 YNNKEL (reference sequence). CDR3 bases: TGTGCCAGCAGCCAAGCCTACACTGGGACCGGGGAGCTGTTTTTT. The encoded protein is CASSQAYTGTGELFF.

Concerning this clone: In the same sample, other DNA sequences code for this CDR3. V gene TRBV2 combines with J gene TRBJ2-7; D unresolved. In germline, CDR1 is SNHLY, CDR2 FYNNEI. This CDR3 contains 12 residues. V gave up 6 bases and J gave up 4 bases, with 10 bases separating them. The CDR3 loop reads CASSVGEYEQYF. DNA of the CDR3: TGTGCCAGCAGCGTTGGGGAATACGAGCAGTACTTC.

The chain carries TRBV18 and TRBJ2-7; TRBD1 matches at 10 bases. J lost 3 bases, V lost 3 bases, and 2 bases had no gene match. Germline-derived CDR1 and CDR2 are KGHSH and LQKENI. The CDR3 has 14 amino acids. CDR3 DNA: TGTGCCAGCTCACCCGGGACAGGGGTCTACGAGCAGTACTTC. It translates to CASSPGTGVYEQYF. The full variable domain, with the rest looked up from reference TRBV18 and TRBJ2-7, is NAGVMQNPRHLVRRRGQEARLRCSPMKGHSHVYWYRQLPEEGLKFMVYLQKENIIDESGMPKERFSAEFPKEGPSILRIQQVVRGDSAAYFCASSPGTGVYEQYFGPGTRLTVT.

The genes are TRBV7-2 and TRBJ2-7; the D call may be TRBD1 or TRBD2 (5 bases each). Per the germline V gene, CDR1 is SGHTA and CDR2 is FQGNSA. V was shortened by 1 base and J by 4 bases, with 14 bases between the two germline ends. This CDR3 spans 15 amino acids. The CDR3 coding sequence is TGTGCCAGCAGCTTAGAACGGGGCCGGACTTACGAGCAGTACTTC. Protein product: CASSLERGRTYEQYF.

The CDR3 DNA follows: TGTGCCAGCAGTTACAGGGGACAGGGGTACTCCTACGAGCAGTACTTC. Residues: CASSYRGQGYSYEQYF. The chain carries TRBV6-5 and TRBJ2-7; 10 positions agree with TRBD1. The CDR3 runs to 16 residues. Trimming took 2 bases from V and 0 from J; bases not matched to a gene: 4. Germline-derived CDR1 and CDR2 are MNHEY and SVGAGI.

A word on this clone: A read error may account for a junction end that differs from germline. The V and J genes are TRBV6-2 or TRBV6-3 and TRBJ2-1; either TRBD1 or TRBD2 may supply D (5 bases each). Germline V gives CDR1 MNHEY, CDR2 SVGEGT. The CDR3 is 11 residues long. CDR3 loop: CASSNRDRPLF. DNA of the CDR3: TGTGCCAGCAGTAACCGGGACCGGCCGCTCTTC.

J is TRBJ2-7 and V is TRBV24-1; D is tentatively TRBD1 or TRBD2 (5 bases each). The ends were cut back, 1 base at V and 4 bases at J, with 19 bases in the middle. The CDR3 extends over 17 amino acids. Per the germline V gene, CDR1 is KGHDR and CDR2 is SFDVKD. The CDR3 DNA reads TGTGCCACCAGTGATTTTATCCTTTTGAGGGGTTCTTACGAGCAGTACTTC. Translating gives CATSDFILLRGSYEQYF.

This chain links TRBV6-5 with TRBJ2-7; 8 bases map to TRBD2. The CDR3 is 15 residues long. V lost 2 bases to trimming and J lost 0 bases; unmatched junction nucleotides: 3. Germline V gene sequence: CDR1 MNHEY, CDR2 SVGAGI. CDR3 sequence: CASSYVAGSSYEQYF. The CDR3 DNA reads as TGTGCCAGCAGTTACGTAGCGGGAAGCTCCTACGAGCAGTACTTC.

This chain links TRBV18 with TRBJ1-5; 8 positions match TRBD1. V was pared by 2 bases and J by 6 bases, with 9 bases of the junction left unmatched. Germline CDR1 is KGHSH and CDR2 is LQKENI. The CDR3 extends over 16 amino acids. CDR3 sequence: CASSPFFPGQGQPQHF. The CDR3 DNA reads TGTGCCAGCTCACCATTCTTTCCTGGACAGGGTCAGCCCCAGCATTTT. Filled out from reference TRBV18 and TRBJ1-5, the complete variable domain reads NAGVMQNPRHLVRRRGQEARLRCSPMKGHSHVYWYRQLPEEGLKFMVYLQKENIIDESGMPKERFSAEFPKEGPSILRIQQVVRGDSAAYFCASSPFFPGQGQPQHFGDGTRLSIL.

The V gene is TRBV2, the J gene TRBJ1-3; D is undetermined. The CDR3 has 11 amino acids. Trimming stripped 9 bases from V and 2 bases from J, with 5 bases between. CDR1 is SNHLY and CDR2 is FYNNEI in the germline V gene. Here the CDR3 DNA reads TGTGCCAGGGAAACTGGAAACACCATATATTTT. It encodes CARETGNTIYF.

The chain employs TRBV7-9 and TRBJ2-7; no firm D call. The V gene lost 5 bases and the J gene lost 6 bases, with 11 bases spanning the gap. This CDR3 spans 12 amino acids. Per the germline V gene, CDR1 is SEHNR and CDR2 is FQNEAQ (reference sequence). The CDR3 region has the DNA TGTGCCAGCAGCGGAGAGGCTCTCGAGCAGTACTTC. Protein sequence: CASSGEALEQYF.

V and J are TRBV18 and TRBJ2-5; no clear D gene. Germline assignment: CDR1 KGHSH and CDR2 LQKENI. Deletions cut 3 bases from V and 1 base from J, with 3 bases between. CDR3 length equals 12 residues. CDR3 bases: TGTGCCAGCTCACCGGTCCAAGAGACCCAGTACTTC. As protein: CASSPVQETQYF.

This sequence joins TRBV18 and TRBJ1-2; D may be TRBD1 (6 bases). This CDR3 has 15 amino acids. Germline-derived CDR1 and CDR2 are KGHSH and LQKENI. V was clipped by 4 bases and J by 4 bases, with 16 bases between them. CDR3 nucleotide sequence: TGTGCCAGCTCACTACAGGGTGGTACGAGCTATGGCTACACCTTC. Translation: CASSLQGGTSYGYTF.

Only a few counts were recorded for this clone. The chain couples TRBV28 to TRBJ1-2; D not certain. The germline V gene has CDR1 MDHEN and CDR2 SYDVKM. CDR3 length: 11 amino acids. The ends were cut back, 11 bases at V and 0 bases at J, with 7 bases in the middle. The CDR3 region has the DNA TGTGCCTACTTTGCTAACTATGGCTACACCTTC. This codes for CAYFANYGYTF.

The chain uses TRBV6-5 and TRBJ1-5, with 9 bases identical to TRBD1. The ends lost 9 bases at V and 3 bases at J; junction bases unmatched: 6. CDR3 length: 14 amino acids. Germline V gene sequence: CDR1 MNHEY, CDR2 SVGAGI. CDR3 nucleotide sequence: TGTGCCAGGGGTAGGGACAGGGACAATCAGCCCCAGCATTTT. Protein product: CARGRDRDNQPQHF.